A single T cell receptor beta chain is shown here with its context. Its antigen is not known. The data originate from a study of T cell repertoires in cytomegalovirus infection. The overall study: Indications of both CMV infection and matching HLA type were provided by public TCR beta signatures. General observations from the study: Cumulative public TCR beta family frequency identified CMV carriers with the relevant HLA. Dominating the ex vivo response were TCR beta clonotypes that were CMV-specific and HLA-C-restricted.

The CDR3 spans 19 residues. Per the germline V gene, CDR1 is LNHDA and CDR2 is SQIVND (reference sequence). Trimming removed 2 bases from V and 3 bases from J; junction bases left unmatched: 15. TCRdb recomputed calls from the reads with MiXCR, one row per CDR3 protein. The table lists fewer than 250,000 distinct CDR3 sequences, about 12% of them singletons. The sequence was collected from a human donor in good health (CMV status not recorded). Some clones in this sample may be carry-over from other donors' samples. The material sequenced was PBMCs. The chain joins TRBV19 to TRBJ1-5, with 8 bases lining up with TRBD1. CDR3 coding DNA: TGTGCCAGTAGTATAAGAGGGATGGGCAGGGGGCGGCCCAATCAGCCCCAGCATTTT. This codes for CASSIRGMGRGRPNQPQHF.